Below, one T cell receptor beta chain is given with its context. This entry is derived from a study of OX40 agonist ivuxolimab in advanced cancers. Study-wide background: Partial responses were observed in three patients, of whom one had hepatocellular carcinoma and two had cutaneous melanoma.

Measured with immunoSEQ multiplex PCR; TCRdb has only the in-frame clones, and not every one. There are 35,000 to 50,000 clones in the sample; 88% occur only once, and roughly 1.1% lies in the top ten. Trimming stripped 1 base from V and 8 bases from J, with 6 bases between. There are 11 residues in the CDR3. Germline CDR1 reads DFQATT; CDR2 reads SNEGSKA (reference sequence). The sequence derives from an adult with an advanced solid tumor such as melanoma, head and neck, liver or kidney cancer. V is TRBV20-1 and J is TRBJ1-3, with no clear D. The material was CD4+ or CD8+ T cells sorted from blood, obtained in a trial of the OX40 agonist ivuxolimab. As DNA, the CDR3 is TGCAGTGCTAGAGGGAGTGACACCATATATTTT. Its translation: CSARGSDTIYF.